Below, 20 T cell receptor beta chains from the same sample are listed, as sequenced in a study of OX40 agonist ivuxolimab in advanced cancers. Data came from immunoSEQ multiplex PCR; TCRdb stores just in-frame clones and leaves some out. The sample yields about 84,000 clones, around 94% seen once. The sequencing used CD4+ or CD8+ T cells sorted from blood, collected in a trial of the OX40 agonist ivuxolimab. The source of these receptors is an adult with an advanced solid tumor such as melanoma, head and neck, liver or kidney cancer.

The chain's CDR3 is CASSFAEAGLQETQYF. DNA for the CDR3: TGTGCCAGCAGCTTTGCCGAAGCGGGCCTCCAAGAGACCCAGTACTTC. The chain is built from TRBV11-2 and TRBJ2-5; a weak D match, TRBD2 (6 bases). With 3 bases removed from V and 1 base from J, the gap between germline ends came to 15 bases. Germline CDR1 and CDR2: SGHAT and FQNNGV. The CDR3 extends over 16 amino acids.

The chain recombines TRBV6-1 with TRBJ2-2, with 8 bases aligning to TRBD1. Germline CDR1 MNHNS, CDR2 SASEGT. V lost 6 bases and J lost 4; bases outside the gene matches: 7. The CDR3 runs 15 residues. The CDR3: CASRGQGRGTGELFF. The CDR3 bases are TGTGCCAGCAGAGGACAGGGTCGAGGCACCGGGGAGCTGTTTTTT.

The genes are TRBV7-9 and TRBJ2-7, with D perhaps TRBD1 or TRBD2 (5 bases each). In germline, CDR1 is SEHNR, CDR2 FQNEAQ (reference sequence). Trimming left V 5 bases short and J 1 base short, with 9 bases between. CDR3 length: 13 residues. CDR3 DNA sequence: TGTGCCAGCAGCCAGGGACGGTCCTACGAGCAGTACTTC. This translates into CASSQGRSYEQYF.

The chain has TRBV5-4 and TRBJ2-3; tentative D call: TRBD1 (5 bases). The CDR3 is 15 amino acids. Germline V gene lookup returns CDR1 SGHNT and CDR2 YYREEE (reference sequence). The ends were cut back, 0 bases at V and 5 bases at J, with 13 bases in the middle. The CDR3 DNA is TGTGCCAGCAGCTTGGAATGGGGCAGATTAGATACGCAGTATTTT. Protein: CASSLEWGRLDTQYF.

The V and J genes are TRBV7-3 and TRBJ2-3; TRBD2 is a possible D gene (5 bases). The germline V gene has CDR1 SGHTA and CDR2 FQGTGA. Trimming pared 2 bases from V and 2 bases from J, leaving 20 bases between. The CDR3 loop spans 18 amino acids. CDR3 nucleotides: TGTGCCAGCAGCTTACCCGCTTCAGGCGGGCGATCCACAGATACGCAGTATTTT. Protein sequence: CASSLPASGGRSTDTQYF.

The rearrangement joins TRBV9 to TRBJ2-6, with TRBD2 identical over 16 bases. Germline CDR1 reads SGDLS; CDR2 reads YYNGEE. This CDR3 is built from 21 residues. The ends lost 0 bases at V and 2 bases at J; junction bases unmatched: 8. The CDR3 DNA reads TGTGCCAGCAGCGTAGCTACGTGGGGGACTAGCGGGAGGGCTGGGGCCAACGTCCTGACTTTC. Protein product: CASSVATWGTSGRAGANVLTF.

V usage is TRBV9 and J usage is TRBJ2-1; D remains unclear. The CDR3 contains 15 residues. The germline gives CDR1 SGDLS, CDR2 YYNGEE. Trimming shortened V by 0 bases and J by 7 bases, and 14 bases separated the two germline ends. The CDR3 DNA reads TGTGCCAGCAGCGTAGGAGCCTCGCGCGGAAATGAGCAGTTCTTC. It translates to CASSVGASRGNEQFF.

This chain links TRBV5-5 with TRBJ1-2; D gene unclear. Germline-derived CDR1 and CDR2 are SGHKS and YYEKEE (reference sequence). The CDR3 has 16 amino acids. The V end was cut by 0 bases, the J end by 2 bases, with 14 bases between. The CDR3 here is CASSLGRAGWNYGYTF. CDR3 sequence (DNA): TGTGCCAGCAGCTTGGGGAGGGCAGGTTGGAACTATGGCTACACCTTC.

V is TRBV19 and J is TRBJ1-2, with TRBD1 matching 9 bases. Germline CDR1 and CDR2: LNHDA and SQIVND (reference sequence). The length of the CDR3 is 15 residues. V shed 5 bases and J 4 bases; nucleotides not matched to a gene: 8. Here the CDR3 DNA reads TGTGCCAGTAGTCGTACAGGGGGCACATCCTATGGCTACACCTTC. As protein: CASSRTGGTSYGYTF.

CDR3 residues: CASSPKSTRAYEQYF. CDR3 bases: TGTGCCAGCTCACCGAAATCGACTAGGGCCTACGAGCAGTACTTC. The rearrangement uses TRBV18 and TRBJ2-7, with D possibly being TRBD2 (6 bases). Per the germline V gene, CDR1 is KGHSH and CDR2 is LQKENI. The CDR3 is made up of 15 amino acids. The V and J ends lost 3 bases and 2 bases respectively, with 14 bases between them.

The chain is built from TRBV13 and TRBJ2-2; 14 positions agree with TRBD2. V was clipped by 5 bases and J by 3 bases; unmatched bases: 5. Germline V gene lookup returns CDR1 PRHDT and CDR2 FYEKMQ (reference sequence). The CDR3 is 17 amino acids. For the CDR3, the DNA is TGTGCCAGCAGCGGCGGGACTAGCGGGAGAGACACCGGGGAGCTGTTTTTT. Translating it yields CASSGGTSGRDTGELFF.

The gene calls are TRBV30 and TRBJ1-1; possibly TRBD1 for D (5 bases). Deletions cut 0 bases from V and 6 bases from J, with 8 bases between. Germline V gene data show CDR1 as GTSNPN and CDR2 as SVGIG (reference sequence). This CDR3 has 12 residues. CDR3 nucleotides: TGTGCCTGGAGTGTAGGGGTTCCTGAAGCTTTCTTT. Amino acid sequence: CAWSVGVPEAFF.

In its sample, this clone was seen once. This rearrangement joins TRBV7-2 to TRBJ1-1; a weak D match, TRBD1 (5 bases). V was cut by 5 bases and J by 3 bases, with 19 bases left in between. This CDR3 spans 16 amino acids. The germline V gene encodes CDR1 SGHTA and CDR2 FQGNSA. This CDR3 reads CASSRRDWGGHTEAFF. DNA for the CDR3: TGTGCCAGCAGCCGGCGGGACTGGGGTGGGCACACTGAAGCTTTCTTT.

The chain carries TRBV6-6 and TRBJ2-3, with D uncertain. Trimming shortened V by 8 bases and J by 6 bases, and 24 bases separated the two germline ends. The CDR3 covers 16 residues. Per germline, CDR1 MNHNY and CDR2 SVGAGI (reference sequence). This CDR3 reads CASGPIGPKDQDTQYF. The CDR3 nucleotides are TGTGCCAGCGGCCCGATAGGCCCTAAGGATCAGGATACGCAGTATTTT.

The chain couples TRBV28 to TRBJ2-7; D unresolved. The CDR3 runs 12 residues. CDR1 and CDR2 from the germline V gene are MDHEN and SYDVKM. Trimming cost V 6 bases and J 5 bases, with 11 bases left between them. The CDR3 DNA reads as TGTGCCAGCAGACGCTACATGGACGAGCAGTACTTC. As protein: CASRRYMDEQYF.

This sequence joins TRBV27 and TRBJ2-4; 9 bases are shared with TRBD1. Trimming removed 5 bases from V and 6 bases from J; junction bases left unmatched: 5. The V gene's germline CDR1 is MNHEY and CDR2 SMNVEV (reference sequence). The CDR3 loop spans 14 amino acids. The DNA of the CDR3 is TGTGCCAGCAGTGCCACAGGGGGCGCAAACATTCAGTACTTC. Translation: CASSATGGANIQYF.

The chain joins TRBV5-6 to TRBJ1-5, with 7 bases identical to TRBD1. V lost 5 bases and J lost 5; bases outside the gene matches: 16. Germline lookup yields CDR1 SGHDT and CDR2 YYEEEE. The CDR3 is made up of 17 amino acids. CDR3: CASSFVVSGRGHQPQHF. CDR3 DNA: TGTGCCAGCAGTTTTGTTGTGTCGGGAAGGGGGCATCAGCCCCAGCATTTT.

The chain links TRBV5-5 to TRBJ2-7; 10 nucleotides agree with TRBD2. The CDR3 is 15 amino acids. From germline, CDR1 is SGHKS and CDR2 YYEKEE (reference sequence). V gave up 4 bases and J gave up 0 bases; unmatched junction bases: 4. The CDR3 here is CASSLGLASSYEQYF. Here the CDR3 DNA reads TGTGCCAGCAGCCTGGGACTAGCGAGCTCCTACGAGCAGTACTTC.

The V and J genes are TRBV19 and TRBJ1-1; D is perhaps TRBD1 (5 bases). Germline CDR1 is LNHDA and CDR2 is SQIVND (reference sequence). Trimming took 3 bases from V and 4 from J, leaving 15 bases between them. The CDR3 has 15 residues. CDR3 in DNA: TGTGCCAGTAGTATGGCCCCGGGGGTGGGCACTGAAGCTTTCTTT. Translated, it gives CASSMAPGVGTEAFF.

CDR3 loop: CASSVGQNYEQYF. The CDR3, as DNA: TGTGCCAGCAGCGTAGGGCAGAACTACGAGCAGTACTTC. V usage is TRBV9 and J usage is TRBJ2-7; no clear D gene. The CDR3 length is 13 residues. CDR1 SGDLS and CDR2 YYNGEE come from the germline V gene. V lost 0 bases and J 3 bases, leaving 7 bases between the germline ends. Supplemented by reference TRBV9 and TRBJ2-7, the full variable domain reads DSGVTQTPKHLITATGQRVTLRCSPRSGDLSVYWYQQSLDQGLQFLIQYYNGEERAKGNILERFSAQQFPDLHSELNLSSLELGDSALYFCASSVGQNYEQYFGPGTRLTVT.